These 7 T cell receptor beta chains were sequenced from one sample in a study of human T cells and chemical hapten exposure. One entry per CDR3 protein results from TCRdb running MiXCR on the RACE reads. The data contain fewer than 200,000 distinct CDR3 sequences, about a fifth of them seen just once; the ten biggest clones take up 6% to 8%. The time point was: patch test 1, 2 weeks after DPC sensitization. Treatment noted: therapeutic diphenylcyclopropenone sensitization with weekly scalp DPC. The specimen comprised whole blood, sampled in connection with sensitization to the hapten diphenylcyclopropenone (DPC). Receptors originate from a woman aged 45-60 years with alopecia areata. Some clones in this sample may be carry-over from other donors' samples.

This clonotype has more than one count but fewer than ten. The genes are TRBV29-1 and TRBJ2-3, with 7 bases that match TRBD1. Per germline, CDR1 SQVTM and CDR2 ANQGSEA. Unmatched junction bases numbered 12, after V lost 8 bases and J lost 4 bases. The CDR3 has 14 residues. CDR3 in DNA: TGCAGCCCCTCAAGGGGGCGAAGGGCAGATACGCAGTATTTT. It codes for CSPSRGRRADTQYF.

The rearrangement joins TRBV24-1 to TRBJ1-2; unclear D gene. This CDR3 comprises 11 residues. V was clipped by 9 bases and J by 5 bases, with 9 bases between them. The germline V gene has CDR1 KGHDR and CDR2 SFDVKD. Written as DNA, the CDR3 is TGTGCCACCGAGGGCAGTTATGGCTACACCTTC. Its translation: CATEGSYGYTF.

The rearrangement joins TRBV7-6 to TRBJ2-3; D not certain. The germline CDR1 and CDR2 sequences are SGHVS and FNYEAQ. Deletions cut 4 bases from V and 3 bases from J, with 17 bases between. The CDR3 runs to 16 residues. The CDR3 is CASSSTTGPGTDTQYF. The CDR3 region has the DNA TGTGCCAGCAGCTCCACCACCGGCCCTGGGACAGATACGCAGTATTTT.

This clonotype came up many times. The genes are TRBV19 and TRBJ1-5, with 8 bases aligning to TRBD1. Trimming removed 7 bases from V and 7 bases from J; junction bases left unmatched: 12. From germline, CDR1 is LNHDA and CDR2 SQIVND (reference sequence). This CDR3 region has 15 residues. For the CDR3, the DNA is TGTGCCAGTAAAGACGGACAGGGACCGAGGCAGCCCCAGCATTTT. The encoded protein is CASKDGQGPRQPQHF.

The chain recombines TRBV5-5 with TRBJ1-2; tentatively, D is TRBD1 (5 bases). Germline loops: CDR1 SGHKS, CDR2 YYEKEE (reference sequence). V lost 6 bases and J lost 8, with 32 bases in between. This CDR3 has 18 amino acids. CDR3 nucleotides: TGTGCCAGCATCATTAGCTTGTCGCAGGGCCCGGCTGGAGGAGGCTACACCTTC. Encoded protein: CASIISLSQGPAGGGYTF.

The chain employs TRBV29-1 and TRBJ2-7; D call uncertain. CDR3 length equals 11 residues. V lost 6 bases and J 1 base, leaving 7 bases between the germline ends. CDR1 and CDR2 from the germline V gene are SQVTM and ANQGSEA. The CDR3 reads CSVGESYEQYF. CDR3 DNA: TGCAGCGTCGGTGAGTCCTACGAGCAGTACTTC.

The gene calls are TRBV12-3 or TRBV12-4 and TRBJ2-1, with 11 bases matching TRBD2. The CDR3 covers 15 residues. V lost 5 bases and J lost 7; bases outside the gene matches: 7. The CDR3 DNA follows: TGTGCCAGCAGTGCGTTACTAGCGGGAGAGAATGAGCAGTTCTTC. This gives the protein CASSALLAGENEQFF.